This TCR beta chain was captured in a study of T cells in Graves' hyperthyroidism and ophthalmopathy. Broader study findings: Ophthalmopathy and stable hyperthyroidism were told apart by a 13 V-J model. The model's output predicted ophthalmopathy at a median of roughly 6.9 months prior to onset.

Of note for this clonotype: What it binds is not known.

Amplified regions were TCR beta CDR3 sequences from RNA transcripts. When the TCR CDR3 underwent first-round RT-PCR, the HTBI primer set was used. TCRdb re-called the multiplex PCR reads through MiXCR, storing one row per CDR3 protein. The sample shows about 680,000 distinct CDR3 sequences, about 35% of them seen only once. V shed 5 bases and J shed 5 bases, with 10 bases lying between them. Germline lookup yields CDR1 SGHRS and CDR2 YFSETQ. The CDR3 covers 12 residues. Out of over 9 ml of fresh peripheral blood came the PBMCs. The chain employs TRBV5-1 and TRBJ2-5, with D perhaps matching TRBD2 (6 bases). The sequence came from a woman aged 40 to 50 with Graves' hyperthyroidism. Sample: blood. The CDR3 DNA is TGCGCCAGCAGTCGGAGCGGGGAGACCCAGTACTTC. It translates to CASSRSGETQYF.